What follows is one T cell receptor beta chain and its context. No antigen is known for it. This specimen comes from a study of shared clonotypes between healthy human individuals. The study's findings and limits: Genetic and exposure-history diversity was limited by the small donor number. Rarefaction demonstrated incomplete sorted-subset sequencing despite large depth.

In replicate PCRs of sorted subsets, approximately 210 ng DNA, tens of thousands of T cell genomes, was used. Measured with immunoSEQ multiplex PCR; TCRdb has only the in-frame clones, and not every one. The sample shows about 2.3 million clones, about nine tenths of them seen only once. This CDR3 is built from 14 residues. CDR1 is SGHRS, CDR2 YFSETQ, per germline. Trimming took off 0 bases at V and 5 bases at J, with 11 bases between the two ends. The sequenced sample consisted of naive CD4+ T cells from PBMCs. The subset is: CD45RA+ positively selected. The TCR originated in a man aged 18 to 30 in good health. Some clones in this sample may be carry-over from other donors' samples. The genes are TRBV5-1 and TRBJ1-2; D is undetermined. CDR3 in DNA: TGCGCCAGCAGCTTGGAGGGCCCATTTTATGGCTACACCTTC. The encoded protein is CASSLEGPFYGYTF.